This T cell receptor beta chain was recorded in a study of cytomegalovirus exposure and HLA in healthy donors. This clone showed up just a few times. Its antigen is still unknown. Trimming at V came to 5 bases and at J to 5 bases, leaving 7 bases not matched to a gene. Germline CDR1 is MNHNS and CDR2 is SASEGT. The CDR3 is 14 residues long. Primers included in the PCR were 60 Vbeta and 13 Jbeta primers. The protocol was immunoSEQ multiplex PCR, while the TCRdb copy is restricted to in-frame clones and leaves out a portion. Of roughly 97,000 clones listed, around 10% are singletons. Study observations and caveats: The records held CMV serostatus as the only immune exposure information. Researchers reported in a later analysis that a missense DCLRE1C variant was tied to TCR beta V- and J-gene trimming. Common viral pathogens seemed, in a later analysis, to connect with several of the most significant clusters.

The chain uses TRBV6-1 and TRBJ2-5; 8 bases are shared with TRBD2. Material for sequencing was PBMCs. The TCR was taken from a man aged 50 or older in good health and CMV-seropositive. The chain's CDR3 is CASSQGLVGETQYF. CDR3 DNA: TGTGCCAGCAGTCAGGGACTAGTAGGTGAGACCCAGTACTTC.